This T cell receptor beta chain was recovered during a study of esophageal squamous cell carcinoma under preoperative chemotherapy. As regards this clonotype: Its antigen is unknown.

TCRdb fed the PCR reads into MiXCR, producing one record per CDR3 protein. The sample holds approximately 15,000 distinct CDR3 sequences, approximately 61% seen once. Findings and caveats of the study: After paclitaxel-nedaplatin, abundant clones were more likely to contract than amplify.

Regarding time point: before preoperative PTX-NDP chemotherapy. This clonotype was obtained from a human donor with esophageal squamous cell carcinoma. The donor label of this sample is uncertain. This sample was gathered from a patient given preoperative chemotherapy.

CDR3 sequence: CASSLDGPEQFF. DNA of the CDR3: TGTGCCAGCAGCTTAGACGGGCCTGAGCAGTTCTTC. This rearrangement joins TRBV7-8 to TRBJ2-1, with unresolved D. The CDR3 runs to 12 residues. Germline CDR1 SGHVS, CDR2 FQNEAQ. Trimming removed 1 base from V and 9 bases from J, with 7 bases in between.